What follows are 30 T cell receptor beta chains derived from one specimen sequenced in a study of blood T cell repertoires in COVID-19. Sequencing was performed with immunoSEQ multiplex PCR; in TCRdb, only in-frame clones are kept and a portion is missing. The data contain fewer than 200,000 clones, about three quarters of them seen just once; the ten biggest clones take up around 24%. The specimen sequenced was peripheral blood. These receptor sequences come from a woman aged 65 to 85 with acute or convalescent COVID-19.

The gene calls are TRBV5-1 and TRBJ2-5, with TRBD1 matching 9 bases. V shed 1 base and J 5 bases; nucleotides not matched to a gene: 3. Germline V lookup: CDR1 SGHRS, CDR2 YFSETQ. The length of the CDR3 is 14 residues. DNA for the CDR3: TGCGCCAGCAGCTTGACAGGGGGCGGGGAGACCCAGTACTTC. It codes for CASSLTGGGETQYF.

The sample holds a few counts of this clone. As DNA, the CDR3 is TGCGCCAGTGCGACTAGTATCGCGACAGATACGCAGTATTTT. Protein sequence: CASATSIATDTQYF. V gene TRBV10-1 combines with J gene TRBJ2-3; TRBD2 might be the D (6 bases). V was clipped by 9 bases and J by 3 bases, with 16 bases between them. Germline loops: CDR1 WNHNN, CDR2 SYGVQD (reference sequence). The CDR3 sequence is 14 residues long.

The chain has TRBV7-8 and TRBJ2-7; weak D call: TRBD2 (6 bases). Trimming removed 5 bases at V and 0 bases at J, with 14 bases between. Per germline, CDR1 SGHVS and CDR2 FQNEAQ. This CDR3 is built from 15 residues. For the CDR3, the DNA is TGTGCCAGCAGCCACGGGACTTACAACTCCTACGAGCAGTACTTC. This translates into CASSHGTYNSYEQYF.

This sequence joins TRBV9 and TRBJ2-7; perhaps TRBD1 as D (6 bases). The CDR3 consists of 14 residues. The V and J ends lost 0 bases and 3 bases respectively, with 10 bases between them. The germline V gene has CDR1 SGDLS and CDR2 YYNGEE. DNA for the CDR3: TGTGCCAGCAGCGTAGGGGGACACGGCTACGAGCAGTACTTC. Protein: CASSVGGHGYEQYF.

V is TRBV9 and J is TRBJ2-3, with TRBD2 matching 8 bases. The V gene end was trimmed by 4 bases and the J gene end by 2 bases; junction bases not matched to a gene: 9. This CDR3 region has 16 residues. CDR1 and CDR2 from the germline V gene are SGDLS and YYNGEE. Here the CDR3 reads CASSPITSGHTDTQYF. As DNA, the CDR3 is TGTGCCAGCAGCCCCATCACTAGCGGACACACAGATACGCAGTATTTT.

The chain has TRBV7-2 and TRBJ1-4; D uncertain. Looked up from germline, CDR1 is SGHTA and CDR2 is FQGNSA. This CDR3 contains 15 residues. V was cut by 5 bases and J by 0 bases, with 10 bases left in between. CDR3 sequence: CASSQEIATNEKLFF. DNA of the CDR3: TGTGCCAGCAGCCAGGAAATTGCAACTAATGAAAAACTGTTTTTT.

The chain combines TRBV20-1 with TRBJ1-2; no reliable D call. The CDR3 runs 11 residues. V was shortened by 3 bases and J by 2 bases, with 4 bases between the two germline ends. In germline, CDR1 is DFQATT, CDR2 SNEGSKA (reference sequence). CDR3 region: CSARRNYGYTF. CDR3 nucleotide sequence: TGCAGTGCTAGGCGGAACTATGGCTACACCTTC.

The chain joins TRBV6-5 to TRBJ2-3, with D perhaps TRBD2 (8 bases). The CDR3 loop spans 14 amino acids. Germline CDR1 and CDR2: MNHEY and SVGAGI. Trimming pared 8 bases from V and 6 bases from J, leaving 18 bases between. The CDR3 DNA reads TGTGCCAGCTCGACGGGGGGGACAGCGGATACGCAGTATTTT. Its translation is CASSTGGTADTQYF.

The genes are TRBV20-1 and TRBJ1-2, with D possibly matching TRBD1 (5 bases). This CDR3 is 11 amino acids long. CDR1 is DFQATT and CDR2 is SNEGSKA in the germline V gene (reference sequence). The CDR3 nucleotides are TGCGGGGCCCCCAGGACGCATGGCTACACCTTC. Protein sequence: CGAPRTHGYTF.

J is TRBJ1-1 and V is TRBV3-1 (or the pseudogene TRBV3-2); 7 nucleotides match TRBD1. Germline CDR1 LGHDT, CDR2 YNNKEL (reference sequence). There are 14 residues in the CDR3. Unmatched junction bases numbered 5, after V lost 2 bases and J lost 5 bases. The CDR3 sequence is CASSQRQGGTEAFF. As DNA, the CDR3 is TGTGCCAGCAGCCAAAGACAGGGTGGGACTGAAGCTTTCTTT.

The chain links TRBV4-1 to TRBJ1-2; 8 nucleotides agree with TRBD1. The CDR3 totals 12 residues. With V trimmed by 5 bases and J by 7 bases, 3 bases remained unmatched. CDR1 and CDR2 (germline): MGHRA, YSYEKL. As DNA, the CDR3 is TGCGCCAGCAGCAGGACAGGGATTGGCTACACCTTC. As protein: CASSRTGIGYTF.

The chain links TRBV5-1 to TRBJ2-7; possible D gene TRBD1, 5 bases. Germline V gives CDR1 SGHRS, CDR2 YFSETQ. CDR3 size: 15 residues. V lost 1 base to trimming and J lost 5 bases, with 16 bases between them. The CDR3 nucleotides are TGCGCCAGCAGCTTGAAGGGGCTTGGTTTGGACGAGCAGTACTTC. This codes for CASSLKGLGLDEQYF.

CDR3 sequence: CASSAKTSGTSGRAIQETQYF. Here the CDR3 DNA reads TGTGCCAGTAGTGCAAAAACCTCCGGGACTAGCGGGAGGGCCATCCAAGAGACCCAGTACTTC. This chain uses TRBV19 with TRBJ2-5, with TRBD2 matching over 16 bases. Germline V gene sequence: CDR1 LNHDA, CDR2 SQIVND (reference sequence). Trimming removed 5 bases from V and 1 base from J; junction bases left unmatched: 16. The CDR3 sequence is 21 residues long.

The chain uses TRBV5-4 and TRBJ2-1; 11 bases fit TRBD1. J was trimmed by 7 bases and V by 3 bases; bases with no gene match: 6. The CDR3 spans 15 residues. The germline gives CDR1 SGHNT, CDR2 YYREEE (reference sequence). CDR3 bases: TGTGCCAGCAGCTCGGGACAGGGGGACTCAAATGAGCAGTTCTTC. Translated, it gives CASSSGQGDSNEQFF. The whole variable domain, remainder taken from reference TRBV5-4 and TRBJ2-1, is ETGVTQSPTHLIKTRGQQVTLRCSSQSGHNTVSWYQQALGQGPQFIFQYYREEENGRGNFPPRFSGLQFPNYSSELNVNALELDDSALYLCASSSGQGDSNEQFFGPGTRLTVL.

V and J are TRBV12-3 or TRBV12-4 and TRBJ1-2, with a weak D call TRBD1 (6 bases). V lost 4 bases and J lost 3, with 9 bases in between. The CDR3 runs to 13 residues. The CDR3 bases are TGTGCCAGCAGTTCGAGGACAGACTATGGCTACACCTTC. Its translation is CASSSRTDYGYTF.

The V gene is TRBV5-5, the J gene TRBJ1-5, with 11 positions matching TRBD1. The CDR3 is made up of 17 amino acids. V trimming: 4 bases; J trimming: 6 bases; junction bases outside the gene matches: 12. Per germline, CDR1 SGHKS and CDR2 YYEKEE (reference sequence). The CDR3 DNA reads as TGTGCCAGCAGCATCGGACAGGGGGCCGAATCAGTTCAGCCCCAGCATTTT. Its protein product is CASSIGQGAESVQPQHF.

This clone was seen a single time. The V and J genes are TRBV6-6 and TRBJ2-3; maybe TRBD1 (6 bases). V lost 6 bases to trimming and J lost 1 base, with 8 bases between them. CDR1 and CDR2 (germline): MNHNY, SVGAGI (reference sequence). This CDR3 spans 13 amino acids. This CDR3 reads CASRAGGTDTQYF. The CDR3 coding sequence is TGTGCCAGCAGAGCAGGGGGCACAGATACGCAGTATTTT.

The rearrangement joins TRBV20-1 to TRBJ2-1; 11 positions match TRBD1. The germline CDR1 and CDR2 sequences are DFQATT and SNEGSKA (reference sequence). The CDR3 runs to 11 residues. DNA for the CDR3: TGCAGCGGGACAGGGGGCAATGAGCAGTTCTTC. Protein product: CSGTGGNEQFF.

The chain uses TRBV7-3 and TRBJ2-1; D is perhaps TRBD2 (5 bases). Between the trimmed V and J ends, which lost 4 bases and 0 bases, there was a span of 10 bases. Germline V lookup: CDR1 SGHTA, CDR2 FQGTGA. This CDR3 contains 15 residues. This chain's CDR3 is CASSSSGLSYNEQFF. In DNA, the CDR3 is TGTGCCAGCAGCTCCAGCGGACTCTCCTACAATGAGCAGTTCTTC.

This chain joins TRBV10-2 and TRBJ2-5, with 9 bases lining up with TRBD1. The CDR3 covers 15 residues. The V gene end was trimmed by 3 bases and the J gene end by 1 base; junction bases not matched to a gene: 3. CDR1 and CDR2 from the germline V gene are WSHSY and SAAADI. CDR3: CASSEWTGVQETQYF. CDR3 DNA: TGCGCCAGCAGTGAATGGACAGGGGTCCAAGAGACCCAGTACTTC.

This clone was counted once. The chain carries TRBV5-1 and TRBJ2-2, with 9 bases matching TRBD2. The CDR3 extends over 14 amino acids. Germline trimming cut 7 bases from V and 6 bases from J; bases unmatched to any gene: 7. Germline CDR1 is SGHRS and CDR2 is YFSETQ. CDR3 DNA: TGCGCCAGCGCGCCGGGACTAGCATCCGGGGAGCTGTTTTTT. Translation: CASAPGLASGELFF.

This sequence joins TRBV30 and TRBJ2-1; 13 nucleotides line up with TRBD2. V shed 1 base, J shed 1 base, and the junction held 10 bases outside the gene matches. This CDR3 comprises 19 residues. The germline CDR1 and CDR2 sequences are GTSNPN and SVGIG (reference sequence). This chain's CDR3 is CAWSDRPGLAGRSYNEQFF. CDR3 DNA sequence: TGTGCCTGGAGTGACCGTCCGGGACTAGCGGGAAGGTCCTACAATGAGCAGTTCTTC.

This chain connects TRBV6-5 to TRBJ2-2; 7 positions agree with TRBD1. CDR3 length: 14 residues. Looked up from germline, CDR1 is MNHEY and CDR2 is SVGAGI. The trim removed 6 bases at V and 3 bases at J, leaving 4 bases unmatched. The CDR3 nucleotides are TGTGCCAGCAGGACCGGACAGGACACCGGGGAGCTGTTTTTT. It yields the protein CASRTGQDTGELFF.

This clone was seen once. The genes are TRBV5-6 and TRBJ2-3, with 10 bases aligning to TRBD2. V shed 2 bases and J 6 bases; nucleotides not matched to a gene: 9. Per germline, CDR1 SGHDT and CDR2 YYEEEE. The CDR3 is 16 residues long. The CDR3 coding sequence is TGTGCCAGCAGCTTATCTCCTAGCGGGAGACGGGATACGCAGTATTTT. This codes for CASSLSPSGRRDTQYF.

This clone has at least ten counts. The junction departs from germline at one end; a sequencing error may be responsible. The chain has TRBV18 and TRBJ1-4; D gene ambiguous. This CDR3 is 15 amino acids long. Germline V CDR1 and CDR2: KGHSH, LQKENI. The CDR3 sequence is CASAPSEGFNEKLFF. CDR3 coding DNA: TGTGCCAGCGCACCTAGCGAGGGATTCAATGAAAAACTGTTTTTT.

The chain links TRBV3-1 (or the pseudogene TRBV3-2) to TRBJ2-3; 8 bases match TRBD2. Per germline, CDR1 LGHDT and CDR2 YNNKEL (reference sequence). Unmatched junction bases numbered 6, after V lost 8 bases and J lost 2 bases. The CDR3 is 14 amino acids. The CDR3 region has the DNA TGTGCCAGCGGAATAGCGGGGACCACAGATACGCAGTATTTT. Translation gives CASGIAGTTDTQYF.

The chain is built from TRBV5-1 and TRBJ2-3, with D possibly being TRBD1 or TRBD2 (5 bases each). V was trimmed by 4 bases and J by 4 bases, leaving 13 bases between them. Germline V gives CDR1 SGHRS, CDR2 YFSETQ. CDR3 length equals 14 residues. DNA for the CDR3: TGCGCCAGCAGCCTGGGGGTTAGCGCAGATACGCAGTATTTT. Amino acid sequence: CASSLGVSADTQYF.

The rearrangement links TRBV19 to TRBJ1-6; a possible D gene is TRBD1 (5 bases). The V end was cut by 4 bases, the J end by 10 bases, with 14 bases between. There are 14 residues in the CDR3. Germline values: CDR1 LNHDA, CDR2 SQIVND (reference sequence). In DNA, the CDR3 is TGTGCCAGTAGTACGGGAGGGGAAAGCTCACCCCTCCACTTT. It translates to CASSTGGESSPLHF. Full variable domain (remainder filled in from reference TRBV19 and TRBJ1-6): DGGITQSPKYLFRKEGQNVTLSCEQNLNHDAMYWYRQDPGQGLRLIYYSQIVNDFQKGDIAEGYSVSREKKESFPLTVTSAQKNPTAFYLCASSTGGESSPLHFGNGTRLTVT.

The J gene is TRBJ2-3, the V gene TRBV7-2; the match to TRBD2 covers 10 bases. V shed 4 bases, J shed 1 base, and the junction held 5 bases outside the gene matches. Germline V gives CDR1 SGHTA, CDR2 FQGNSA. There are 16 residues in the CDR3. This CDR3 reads CASSSTLAGGTDTQYF. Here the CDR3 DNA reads TGTGCCAGCAGCTCCACTCTAGCGGGAGGCACAGATACGCAGTATTTT.

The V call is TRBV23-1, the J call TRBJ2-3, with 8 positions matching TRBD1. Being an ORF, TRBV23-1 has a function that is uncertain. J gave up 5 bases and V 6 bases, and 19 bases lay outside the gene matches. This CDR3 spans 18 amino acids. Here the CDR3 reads CASSSNPLGQAILDTQYF. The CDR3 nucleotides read TGCGCCAGCAGCTCTAACCCCCTGGGACAGGCTATATTAGATACGCAGTATTTT.